This TCR beta chain comes out of a study of high-grade serous ovarian cancer treatment subgroups. Study overall: Mean per sample: approximately 13,000 reads, more than 6,500 unique TCR beta rearrangements. Study conclusions and caveats: Different patients shared almost no repertoire; same-patient tumors shared about 0.1 to 0.79. Higher neoantigen levels went with greater TCR clonal relatedness. Only CDR3 was analyzed; CDR1 and CDR2 were not.

Tumor tissue was taken before any definitive surgery or chemotherapy was given. As for this clone: Its specificity is not known.

Assay: immunoSEQ multiplex PCR; the TCRdb copy retains only in-frame clones and omits some. Of approximately 40,000 clones in the sample, about four fifths were seen once. CDR3 length equals 14 residues. The V and J ends lost 5 bases and 4 bases respectively, with 15 bases between them. CDR1 SGHTA and CDR2 FQGNSA come from the germline V gene. The rearrangement joins TRBV7-2 to TRBJ2-7; either TRBD1 or TRBD2 may fit D (5 bases each). The TCR sequence derives from a human donor with high-grade serous ovarian cancer. Sample: tumor tissue. DNA for the CDR3: TGTGCCAGCAGCCGTTCCGGGACGGATTACGAGCAGTACTTC. It specifies CASSRSGTDYEQYF.